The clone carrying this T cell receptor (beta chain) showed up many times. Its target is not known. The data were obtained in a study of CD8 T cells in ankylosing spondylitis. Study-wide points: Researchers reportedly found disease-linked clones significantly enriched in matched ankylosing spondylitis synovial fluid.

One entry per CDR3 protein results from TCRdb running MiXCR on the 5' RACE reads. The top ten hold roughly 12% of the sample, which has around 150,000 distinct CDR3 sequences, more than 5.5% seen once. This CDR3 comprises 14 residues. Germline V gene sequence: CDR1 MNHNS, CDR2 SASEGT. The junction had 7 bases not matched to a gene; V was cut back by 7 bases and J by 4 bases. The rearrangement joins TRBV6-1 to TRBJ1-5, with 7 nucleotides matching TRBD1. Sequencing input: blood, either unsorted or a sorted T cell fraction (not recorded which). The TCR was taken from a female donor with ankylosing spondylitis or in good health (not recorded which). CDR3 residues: CASTRGQPNQPQHF. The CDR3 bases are TGTGCCAGCACCAGGGGACAGCCGAATCAGCCCCAGCATTTT.